These T cell receptor beta chains were read from a single sample in a study of T cell responses to AZD1222 COVID-19 vaccine. The table came from immunoSEQ multiplex PCR; TCRdb's copy has only in-frame clones and leaves some out. The sample lists some 200,000 clones; roughly 94% were seen once. The material sequenced was peripheral blood, taken 28 days after the second dose of the MenACWY control vaccine. The receptors were sampled from an adult who received the MenACWY meningococcal vaccine as a control. The CDR3 runs from the conserved cysteine through the conserved F or W. Each record gives: clone size, V gene, J gene, D gene, CDR3 protein, CDR3 DNA. A D gene is named only where the DNA matches it firmly. The size entry is marked missing in some rows and otherwise reads once, few, many or a size class.

>NA|TRBV6-5|TRBJ2-5|TRBD2
CASSRGGQETQYF
TGTGCCAGCAGCCGCGGGGGCCAAGAGACCCAGTACTTC
>NA|TRBV11-1|TRBJ2-7|NA
CASSLEQTSYEQYF
TGTGCCAGCAGCTTAGAACAGACCAGCTACGAGCAGTACTTC
>few|TRBV18|TRBJ1-2|NA
CASYSGTADGYTF
TGTGCCAGCTATTCCGGGACTGCGGATGGCTACACCTTC
>NA|TRBV29-1|TRBJ2-3|TRBD2
CSVVSAGGRDTQYF
TGCAGCGTTGTGTCTGCGGGGGGCCGGGATACGCAGTATTTT
>NA|TRBV27|TRBJ2-6|NA
CASSPFVAGANVLTF
TGTGCCAGCAGTCCGTTCGTGGCTGGGGCCAACGTCCTGACTTTC
>NA|TRBV5-6|TRBJ1-1|NA
CASSLGGNTEAFF
TGTGCCAGCAGCTTGGGTGGGAACACTGAAGCTTTCTTT
>NA|TRBV28|TRBJ1-3|NA
CASSFRGNTIYF
TGTGCCAGCAGTTTTCGGGGAAACACCATATATTTT
>NA|TRBV30|TRBJ1-2|NA
CAWVGGDLLGYTF
TGTGCCTGGGTTGGGGGTGATCTGCTTGGCTACACCTTC
>medium-sized|TRBV19|TRBJ2-1|TRBD2
CASSKSGDPYNEQFF
TGTGCCAGTAGTAAAAGCGGGGACCCCTACAATGAGCAGTTCTTC
>once|TRBV27|TRBJ1-2|NA
CASSLTPDSSFYGYTF
TGTGCCAGCAGTCTTACCCCTGACAGCTCCTTCTATGGCTACACCTTC
>NA|TRBV19|TRBJ2-1|NA
CASSIGGLDSSYNEQFF
TGTGCCAGTAGTATAGGAGGTTTGGACAGCTCCTACAATGAGCAGTTCTTC
>NA|TRBV4-2|TRBJ2-7|NA
CASSQERQTTYEQYF
TGTGCCAGCAGCCAAGAGCGCCAAACCACCTACGAGCAGTACTTC
>once|TRBV19|TRBJ1-2|NA
CASRNWSGLNYGYTF
TGTGCCAGTAGGAACTGGTCAGGCCTGAACTATGGCTACACCTTC
>NA|TRBV19|TRBJ1-2|NA
CASSIDAPLSGGYTF
TGTGCCAGTAGTATAGATGCCCCTCTTAGTGGTGGCTACACCTTC
>NA|TRBV28|TRBJ1-1|NA
CASSSVNTEAFF
TGTGCCAGCAGTTCAGTTAACACTGAAGCTTTCTTT
>NA|TRBV30|TRBJ2-7|NA
CAWSVRRPGEQYF
TGTGCCTGGAGTGTGAGGAGGCCGGGAGAGCAGTACTTC